This TCR beta chain was identified in a study of T cells in Graves' hyperthyroidism and ophthalmopathy. CDR3 length: 16 residues. Germline assignment: CDR1 SNHLY and CDR2 FYNNEI. The V gene lost 4 bases and the J gene lost 6 bases, with 16 bases spanning the gap. This clonotype was recorded many times. Authors of the study amplified TCR beta CDR3 regions from RNA transcripts. RT-PCR in the first round (using the HTBI primer set) targeted the TCR CDR3. Each CDR3 protein gets one entry after TCRdb re-called the multiplex PCR reads with MiXCR. The sample lists around 700,000 distinct CDR3 sequences, 18% occurring once.

The source is a woman in her forties or fifties with Graves' hyperthyroidism that later progressed to Graves' ophthalmopathy. Sequenced material: blood. The chain has TRBV2 and TRBJ1-6, with D perhaps TRBD1 (5 bases). Written as DNA, the CDR3 is TGTGCCAGCAGTGTCGACAGCCGAGAGCCTAATTCACCCCTCCACTTT. Amino acids: CASSVDSREPNSPLHF.